Below, one T cell receptor (beta chain) is given with its context. Its antigen is still unknown. Trimming shortened V by 0 bases and J by 2 bases, and 8 bases separated the two germline ends. The CDR3 totals 14 residues. Germline CDR1 is MNHEY and CDR2 is SVGAGI. MiXCR, run by TCRdb on the 5' RACE reads, gives a single entry per CDR3 protein. The table lists approximately 170,000 distinct CDR3 sequences, 13% of them singletons, with 3.3% in the top ten. These data come from a study of T-cell memory formation after mild COVID-19. General study results and limits: Memory from before infection featured some responding clones, which suggests cross-reactive memory joined.

The V and J genes are TRBV6-5 and TRBJ2-7; D call uncertain. The sequenced material came from PBMCs or a T cell subset sorted from them (not recorded which). This TCR derives from a man between 18 and 29 years old who had mild COVID-19 (a few samples of this study predate the infection). Cell type and time point are not known. CDR3 residues: CASSYSIGAYEQYF. The CDR3 nucleotides read TGTGCCAGCAGTTACTCGATCGGCGCCTACGAGCAGTACTTC.